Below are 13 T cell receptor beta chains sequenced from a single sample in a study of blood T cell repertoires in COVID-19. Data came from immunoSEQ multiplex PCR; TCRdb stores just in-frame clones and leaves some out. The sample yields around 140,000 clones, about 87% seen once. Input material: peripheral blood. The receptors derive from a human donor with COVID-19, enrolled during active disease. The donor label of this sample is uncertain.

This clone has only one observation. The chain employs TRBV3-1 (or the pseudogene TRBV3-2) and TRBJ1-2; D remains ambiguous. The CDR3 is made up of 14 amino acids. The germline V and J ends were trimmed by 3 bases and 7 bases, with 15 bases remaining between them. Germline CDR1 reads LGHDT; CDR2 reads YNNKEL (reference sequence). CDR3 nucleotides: TGTGCCAGCAGCCACGCAACACGGGAGGGTGGCTACACCTTC. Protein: CASSHATREGGYTF.

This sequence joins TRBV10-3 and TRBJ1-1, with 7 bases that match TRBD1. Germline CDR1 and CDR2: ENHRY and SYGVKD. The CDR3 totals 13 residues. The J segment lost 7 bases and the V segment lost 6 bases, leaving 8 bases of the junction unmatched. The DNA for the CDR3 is TGTGCCATCAGGGCGACAGGGCCCCTTGAAGCTTTCTTT. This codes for CAIRATGPLEAFF.

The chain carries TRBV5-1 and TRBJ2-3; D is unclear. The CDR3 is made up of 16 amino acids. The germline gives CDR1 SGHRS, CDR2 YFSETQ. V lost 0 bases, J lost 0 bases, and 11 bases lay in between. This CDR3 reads CASSLVRGSSTDTQYF. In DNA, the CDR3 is TGCGCCAGCAGCTTGGTGCGCGGCTCTAGCACAGATACGCAGTATTTT.

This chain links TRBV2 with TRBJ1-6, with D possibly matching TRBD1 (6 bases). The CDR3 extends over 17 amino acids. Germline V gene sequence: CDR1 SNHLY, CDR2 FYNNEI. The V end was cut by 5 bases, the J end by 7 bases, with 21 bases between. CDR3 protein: CASSPGATTLKNSPLHF. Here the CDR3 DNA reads TGTGCCAGCAGTCCAGGGGCCACTACTCTAAAAAATTCACCCCTCCACTTT. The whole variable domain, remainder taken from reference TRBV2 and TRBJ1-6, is EPEVTQTPSHQVTQMGQEVILRCVPISNHLYFYWYRQILGQKVEFLVSFYNNEISEKSEIFDDQFSVERPDGSNFTLKIRSTKLEDSAMYFCASSPGATTLKNSPLHFGNGTRLTVT.

The CDR3 protein is CASSPIDRHLSGSRQETQYF. CDR3 in DNA: TGTGCCAGCAGTCCAATCGACAGGCACCTTAGCGGGAGCCGACAAGAGACCCAGTACTTC. The chain couples TRBV27 to TRBJ2-5; 9 nucleotides line up with TRBD2. V gave up 5 bases and J gave up 2 bases; unmatched junction bases: 21. This CDR3 comprises 20 residues. CDR1 MNHEY and CDR2 SMNVEV come from the germline V gene (reference sequence).

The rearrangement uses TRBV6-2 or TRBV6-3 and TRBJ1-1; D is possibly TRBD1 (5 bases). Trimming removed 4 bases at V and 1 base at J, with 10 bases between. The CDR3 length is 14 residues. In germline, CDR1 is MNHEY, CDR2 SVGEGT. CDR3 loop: CASSWGGPNTEAFF. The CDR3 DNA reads TGTGCCAGCAGTTGGGGGGGACCGAACACTGAAGCTTTCTTT.

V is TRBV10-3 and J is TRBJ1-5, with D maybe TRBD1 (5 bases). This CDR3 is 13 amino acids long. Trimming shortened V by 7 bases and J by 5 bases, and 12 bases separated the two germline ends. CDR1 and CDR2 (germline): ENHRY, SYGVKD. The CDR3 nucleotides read TGTGCCATCAAGGGGACTGACTATCAGCCCCAGCATTTT. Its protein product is CAIKGTDYQPQHF.

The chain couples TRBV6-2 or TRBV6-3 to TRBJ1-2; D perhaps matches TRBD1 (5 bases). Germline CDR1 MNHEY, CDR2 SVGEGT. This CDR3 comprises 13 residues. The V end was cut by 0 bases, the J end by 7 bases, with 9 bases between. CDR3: CASSYSSGLGYTF. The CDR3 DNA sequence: TGTGCCAGCAGTTACTCGTCAGGGCTTGGCTACACCTTC.

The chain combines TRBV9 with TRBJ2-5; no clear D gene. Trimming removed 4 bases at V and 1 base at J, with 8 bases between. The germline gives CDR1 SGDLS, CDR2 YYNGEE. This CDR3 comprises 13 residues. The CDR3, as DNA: TGTGCCAGCAGCAGGAGCGCCCAAGAGACCCAGTACTTC. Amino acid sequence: CASSRSAQETQYF.

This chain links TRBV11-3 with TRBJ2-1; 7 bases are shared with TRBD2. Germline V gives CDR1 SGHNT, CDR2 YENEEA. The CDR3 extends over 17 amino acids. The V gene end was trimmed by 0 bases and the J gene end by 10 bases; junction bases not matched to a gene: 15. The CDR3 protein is CASSLDWTHLYGGEQFF. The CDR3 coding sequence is TGTGCCAGCAGCTTAGACTGGACACACCTTTACGGGGGGGAGCAGTTCTTC.

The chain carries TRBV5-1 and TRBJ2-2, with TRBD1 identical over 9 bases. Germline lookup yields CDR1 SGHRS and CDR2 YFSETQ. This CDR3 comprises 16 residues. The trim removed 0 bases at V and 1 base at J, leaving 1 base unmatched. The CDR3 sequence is CASSLEGQGNTGELFF. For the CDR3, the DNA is TGCGCCAGCAGCTTGGAGGGACAGGGGAACACCGGGGAGCTGTTTTTT.

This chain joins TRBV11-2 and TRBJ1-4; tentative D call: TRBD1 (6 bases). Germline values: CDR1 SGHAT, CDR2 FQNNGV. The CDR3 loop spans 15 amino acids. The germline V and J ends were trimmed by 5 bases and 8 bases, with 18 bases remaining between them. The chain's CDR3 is CASSVQGIKGEKLFF. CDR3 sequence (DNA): TGTGCCAGCAGCGTACAGGGTATAAAAGGAGAAAAACTGTTTTTT. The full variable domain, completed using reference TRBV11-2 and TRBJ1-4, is EAGVAQSPRYKIIEKRQSVAFWCNPISGHATLYWYQQILGQGPKLLIQFQNNGVVDDSQLPKDRFSAERLKGVDSTLKIQPAKLEDSAVYLCASSVQGIKGEKLFFGSGTQLSVL.

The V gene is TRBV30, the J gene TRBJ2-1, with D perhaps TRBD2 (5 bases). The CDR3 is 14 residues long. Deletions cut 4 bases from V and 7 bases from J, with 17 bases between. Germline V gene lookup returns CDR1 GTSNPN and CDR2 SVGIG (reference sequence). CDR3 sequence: CAWTRLLTGNEQFF. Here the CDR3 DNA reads TGTGCCTGGACCCGTCTCTTAACGGGGAATGAGCAGTTCTTC.